These 27 T cell receptor beta chains were all obtained from the same sample, sequenced in a study of blood T cell repertoires in COVID-19. Using immunoSEQ multiplex PCR, the repertoire was profiled, and TCRdb retains in-frame clones only, with some absent. Found here are approximately 150,000 clones, 85% to 90% of them singletons; the top ten hold around 15%. The sequencing input was peripheral blood. The receptors originated from a man aged 18 to 30 with COVID-19, enrolled during active disease.

CDR3 DNA sequence: TGTGCCAGCAGTGTTGCGGGACAGGGGGCCTTCGAGCAGTACTTC. Its protein is CASSVAGQGAFEQYF. The chain links TRBV25-1 to TRBJ2-7; 12 bases align to TRBD1. Germline V gives CDR1 MGHDK, CDR2 SYGVNS. The CDR3 covers 15 residues. V was pared by 4 bases and J by 6 bases, with 7 bases of the junction left unmatched.

This clone was seen only once. This chain links TRBV19 with TRBJ1-1, with D hard to call. The germline V gene has CDR1 LNHDA and CDR2 SQIVND (reference sequence). The CDR3 sequence is 11 residues long. Trimming shortened V by 3 bases and J by 6 bases, and 5 bases separated the two germline ends. The DNA for the CDR3 is TGTGCCAGTAGTATCCCATCTGAAGCTTTCTTT. Translated: CASSIPSEAFF.

V gene TRBV30 combines with J gene TRBJ2-7; D is possibly TRBD1 (6 bases). Germline CDR1 GTSNPN, CDR2 SVGIG (reference sequence). This CDR3 region has 11 residues. Trimming left V 5 bases short and J 7 bases short, with 12 bases between. Written as DNA, the CDR3 is TGTGCCTGGCGGACAGCAGTGGAGCAGTACTTC. The encoded protein is CAWRTAVEQYF.

This rearrangement joins TRBV7-8 to TRBJ2-7, with a weak D call TRBD2 (5 bases). This CDR3 has 14 amino acids. With 4 bases removed from V and 6 bases from J, the gap between germline ends came to 16 bases. The germline CDR1 and CDR2 sequences are SGHVS and FQNEAQ. The CDR3 coding sequence is TGTGCCAGCAGCTCCCTCCTCGGAGGACGCGAGCAGTACTTC. Its translation is CASSSLLGGREQYF. Variable domain in full (rest from reference TRBV7-8 and TRBJ2-7): GAGVSQSPRYKVAKRGQDVALRCDPISGHVSLFWYQQALGQGPEFLTYFQNEAQLDKSGLPSDRFFAERPEGSVSTLKIQRTQQEDSAVYLCASSSLLGGREQYFGPGTRLTVT.

The V and J genes are TRBV5-6 and TRBJ2-5, with 8 bases identical to TRBD1. The trim removed 0 bases at V and 5 bases at J, leaving 6 bases unmatched. The CDR3 runs 15 residues. Germline CDR1 SGHDT, CDR2 YYEEEE. The CDR3 sequence is CASSLGTGPGETQYF. The DNA of the CDR3 is TGTGCCAGCAGCTTGGGGACAGGGCCGGGGGAGACCCAGTACTTC.

The gene calls are TRBV7-9 and TRBJ2-1, with 7 bases identical to TRBD2. The CDR3 spans 18 residues. Germline lookup yields CDR1 SEHNR and CDR2 FQNEAQ (reference sequence). The V gene end was trimmed by 5 bases and the J gene end by 8 bases; junction bases not matched to a gene: 21. The CDR3 DNA follows: TGTGCCAGCAGCCATGGGGGAGGGCCTTTTCGTGTCAGCCATGAGCAGTTCTTC. This translates into CASSHGGGPFRVSHEQFF.

The chain carries TRBV27 and TRBJ2-1; tentative D call: TRBD2 (5 bases). CDR1 and CDR2 from the germline V gene are MNHEY and SMNVEV (reference sequence). Trimming shortened V by 8 bases and J by 0 bases, and 26 bases separated the two germline ends. The CDR3 length is 19 residues. The CDR3: CASGGAGSFLLSSYNEQFF. DNA for the CDR3: TGTGCCAGCGGAGGTGCTGGGTCCTTCTTACTTAGCTCCTACAATGAGCAGTTCTTC.

The chain links TRBV6-6 to TRBJ2-1; the match to TRBD2 covers 10 bases. Germline V lookup: CDR1 MNHNY, CDR2 SVGAGI (reference sequence). The CDR3 has 14 amino acids. Losses at the gene ends were 6 bases for V and 14 bases for J; bases not matched to a gene: 13. This CDR3 is CASSPNGERGGKFF. DNA for the CDR3: TGTGCCAGCAGCCCAAATGGGGAGCGGGGGGGGAAGTTCTTC.

CDR3 in amino acids: CASSLVVIYSNSYEQYF. The CDR3 DNA reads as TGTGCCAGCAGCTTAGTTGTCATCTACTCGAACTCCTACGAGCAGTACTTC. The genes are TRBV7-8 and TRBJ2-7; no clear D. V lost 1 base, J lost 0 bases, and 16 bases lay in between. Germline V lookup: CDR1 SGHVS, CDR2 FQNEAQ. The CDR3 runs 17 residues.

The chain has TRBV9 and TRBJ2-3; the match to TRBD2 covers 12 bases. This CDR3 is 17 amino acids long. The V and J ends lost 3 bases and 2 bases, in that order; junction bases with no gene match: 7. The germline V gene has CDR1 SGDLS and CDR2 YYNGEE. CDR3 sequence reads: CASSAWTSGDLTDTQYF. CDR3 nucleotides: TGTGCCAGCAGCGCCTGGACTAGCGGGGACCTCACAGATACGCAGTATTTT.

This CDR3 reads CASSTYGTSTDTQYF. CDR3 nucleotides: TGTGCCAGCAGCACTTATGGGACTAGCACAGATACGCAGTATTTT. The genes are TRBV11-2 and TRBJ2-3; TRBD2 is a possible D gene (6 bases). V gave up 5 bases and J gave up 0 bases, with 12 bases separating them. The germline CDR1 and CDR2 sequences are SGHAT and FQNNGV. The CDR3 runs 15 residues.

In DNA form, the CDR3 reads TGTGCCAGCAGCCCCAGAAGGCTAGCGGGCTACGAGCAGTACTTC. Amino acid sequence: CASSPRRLAGYEQYF. The chain combines TRBV11-2 with TRBJ2-7; 8 nucleotides agree with TRBD2. This CDR3 region has 15 residues. Germline V gene lookup returns CDR1 SGHAT and CDR2 FQNNGV. V was pared by 5 bases and J by 3 bases, with 9 bases of the junction left unmatched.

The CDR3 region has the DNA TGTGCCAGCAGGGAGGGGAGGGATCGATTTAATGAAAAACTGTTTTTT. Its translation: CASREGRDRFNEKLFF. V gene TRBV7-3 combines with J gene TRBJ1-4, with a possible D match to TRBD1 (5 bases). CDR3 length equals 16 residues. Trimming took 6 bases from V and 4 from J, leaving 18 bases between them. Germline V gene data show CDR1 as SGHTA and CDR2 as FQGTGA. The full variable domain, its missing parts supplied by reference TRBV7-3 and TRBJ1-4, is GAGVSQTPSNKVTEKGKYVELRCDPISGHTALYWYRQSLGQGPEFLIYFQGTGAADDSGLPNDRFFAVRPEGSVSTLKIQRTERGDSAVYLCASREGRDRFNEKLFFGSGTQLSVL.

The chain recombines TRBV5-5 with TRBJ1-5; the D is unclear. CDR1 and CDR2 from the germline V gene are SGHKS and YYEKEE (reference sequence). The CDR3 has 13 residues. V lost 2 bases, J lost 7 bases, and 10 bases lay in between. CDR3 sequence reads: CASSFSWEQPQHF. As DNA, the CDR3 is TGTGCCAGCAGCTTTAGTTGGGAGCAGCCCCAGCATTTT.

This clone was observed a handful of times. The rearrangement uses TRBV30 and TRBJ2-7, with 9 positions matching TRBD2. Germline trimming cut 3 bases from V and 3 bases from J; bases unmatched to any gene: 3. The germline V gene has CDR1 GTSNPN and CDR2 SVGIG (reference sequence). The CDR3 contains 13 residues. In DNA, the CDR3 is TGTGCCTGGAGAGCGGGAGGCATCTACGAGCAGTACTTC. As protein: CAWRAGGIYEQYF. Full variable domain (outside the CDR3, taken from reference TRBV30 and TRBJ2-7): SQTIHQWPATLVQPVGSPLSLECTVEGTSNPNLYWYRQAAGRGLQLLFYSVGIGQISSEVPQNLSASRPQDRQFILSSKKLLLSDSGFYLCAWRAGGIYEQYFGPGTRLTVT.

The V call is TRBV5-6, the J call TRBJ2-2; D is perhaps TRBD1 (5 bases). V shed 2 bases and J shed 5 bases, with 25 bases lying between them. Germline-derived CDR1 and CDR2 are SGHDT and YYEEEE. The CDR3 sequence is 19 residues long. The CDR3 spells CASSLLQHLSGWSTGELFF. For the CDR3, the DNA is TGTGCCAGCAGCTTACTGCAACATCTTTCAGGGTGGAGTACCGGGGAGCTGTTTTTT.

The gene calls are TRBV20-1 and TRBJ2-1, with a weak D call TRBD2 (6 bases). Trimming took 5 bases from V and 15 from J, leaving 17 bases between them. CDR3 length equals 11 residues. CDR1 is DFQATT, CDR2 SNEGSKA, per germline (reference sequence). In DNA form, the CDR3 reads TGCAGTGCTTTGTGGACCGCGGGGACGTTCTTC. Translation gives CSALWTAGTFF.

The CDR3, as DNA: TGTGCCATCAGTGAGCCGCACCTAGCTGGGCCTTCCAATGAGCAGTTCTTC. Translation gives CAISEPHLAGPSNEQFF. The J gene is TRBJ2-1, the V gene TRBV10-3; TRBD2 might be the D (5 bases). V was pared by 2 bases and J by 6 bases, with 20 bases between. The CDR3 contains 17 residues. The germline V gene has CDR1 ENHRY and CDR2 SYGVKD.

V is TRBV12-3 or TRBV12-4 and J is TRBJ1-5, with TRBD1 identical over 7 bases. V shed 6 bases and J 5 bases; nucleotides not matched to a gene: 4. This CDR3 comprises 13 residues. CDR3 loop: CASRTGQHQPQHF. The CDR3 coding sequence is TGTGCCAGCAGGACAGGGCAGCATCAGCCCCAGCATTTT.

The chain has TRBV5-4 and TRBJ1-1; D not resolved. This CDR3 is 12 amino acids long. Between the trimmed V and J ends, which lost 3 bases and 4 bases, there was a span of 7 bases. Looked up from germline, CDR1 is SGHNT and CDR2 is YYREEE (reference sequence). The CDR3 DNA sequence: TGTGCCAGCAGCTCGATGGCCACTGAAGCTTTCTTT. Translating it yields CASSSMATEAFF.

This CDR3 reads CASSKLSQVSSYEQYF. CDR3 bases: TGTGCCAGCAGCAAATTAAGCCAGGTAAGCTCCTACGAGCAGTACTTC. V gene TRBV21-1 combines with J gene TRBJ2-7; the tabulated D call, TRBD1, remains unverified against the DNA. TRBV21-1 is assigned pseudogene status. The CDR3 contains 16 residues.

J is TRBJ1-2 and V is TRBV7-2; D is uncertain. Germline values: CDR1 SGHTA, CDR2 FQGNSA. The CDR3 sequence is 16 residues long. V shed 4 bases and J shed 0 bases, with 15 bases lying between them. CDR3 sequence reads: CASSSPGRNTNYGYTF. Written as DNA, the CDR3 is TGTGCCAGCAGCTCCCCCGGGAGGAACACTAACTATGGCTACACCTTC.

The J gene is TRBJ2-7, the V gene TRBV28; D unresolved. Germline V gene data show CDR1 as MDHEN and CDR2 as SYDVKM. The CDR3 consists of 11 residues. The V end lost 4 bases, the J end lost 3 bases, and 4 bases lay between the germline ends. Here the CDR3 DNA reads TGTGCCAGCAGTTCAAACTACGAGCAGTACTTC. This gives the protein CASSSNYEQYF.

The chain employs TRBV6-5 and TRBJ1-3; 7 bases align to TRBD1. The V gene's germline CDR1 is MNHEY and CDR2 SVGAGI. Germline trimming cut 5 bases from V and 0 bases from J; bases unmatched to any gene: 4. This CDR3 is 15 amino acids long. CDR3 sequence: CASSRQGHSGNTIYF. In nucleotides, the CDR3 is TGTGCCAGCAGTCGACAGGGCCACTCTGGAAACACCATATATTTT.

The rearrangement joins TRBV27 to TRBJ2-1, with D perhaps matching TRBD1 (5 bases). V was cut by 3 bases and J by 5 bases, with 8 bases left in between. The CDR3 covers 13 residues. Germline assignment: CDR1 MNHEY and CDR2 SMNVEV (reference sequence). CDR3 DNA sequence: TGTGCCAGCAGTTTTGCCAGGGACAATGAGCAGTTCTTC. Protein product: CASSFARDNEQFF.

This clone came up a few times. Here the CDR3 DNA reads TGTGCCAGCAGCTTAGATCTCGGTTCACCCCTCCACTTT. Translating it yields CASSLDLGSPLHF. This chain links TRBV11-3 with TRBJ1-6; unclear D gene. This CDR3 is 13 amino acids long. The V end lost 0 bases, the J end lost 9 bases, and 6 bases lay between the germline ends. Germline V gene lookup returns CDR1 SGHNT and CDR2 YENEEA.

This clone appeared once. The chain employs TRBV7-8 and TRBJ2-1; 10 nucleotides line up with TRBD2. CDR3 length: 16 amino acids. CDR1 and CDR2 from the germline V gene are SGHVS and FQNEAQ. Trimming removed 1 base from V and 4 bases from J; junction bases left unmatched: 4. The CDR3 coding sequence is TGTGCCAGCAGCTTAGATAGGACTAGCGGATACAATGAGCAGTTCTTC. Its translation is CASSLDRTSGYNEQFF. The variable domain in full, completed from reference TRBV7-8 and TRBJ2-1, reads GAGVSQSPRYKVAKRGQDVALRCDPISGHVSLFWYQQALGQGPEFLTYFQNEAQLDKSGLPSDRFFAERPEGSVSTLKIQRTQQEDSAVYLCASSLDRTSGYNEQFFGPGTRLTVL.